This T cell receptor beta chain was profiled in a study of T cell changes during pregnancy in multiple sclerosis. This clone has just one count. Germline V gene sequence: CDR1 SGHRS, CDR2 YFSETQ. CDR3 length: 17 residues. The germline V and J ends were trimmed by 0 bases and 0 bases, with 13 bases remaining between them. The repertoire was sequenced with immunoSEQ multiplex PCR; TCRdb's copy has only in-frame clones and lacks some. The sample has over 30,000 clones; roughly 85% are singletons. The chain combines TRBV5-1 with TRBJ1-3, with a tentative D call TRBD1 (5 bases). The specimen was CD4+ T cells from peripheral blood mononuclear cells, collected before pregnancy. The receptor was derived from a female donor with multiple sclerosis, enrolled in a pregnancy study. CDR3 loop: CASSLGAGLNSGNTIYF. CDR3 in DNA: TGCGCCAGCAGCTTGGGTGCGGGACTTAACTCTGGAAACACCATATATTTT.